This entry lists 26 T cell receptor beta chains sequenced from one sample in a study of T cell responses to AZD1222 COVID-19 vaccine. TCRdb's table, derived via immunoSEQ multiplex PCR, lists solely in-frame clones and lacks some. The sample carries under 130,000 clones, approximately 96% recorded once. The source material was peripheral blood, sampled on day 0 of AZD1222 vaccination. These receptors were obtained from an adult in good health.

The chain couples TRBV5-1 to TRBJ1-2; TRBD1 matches 9 bases. Trimming cost V 4 bases and J 7 bases; bases outside gene matches: 5. This CDR3 has 13 residues. Per germline, CDR1 SGHRS and CDR2 YFSETQ. CDR3 region: CASSVDRGSGYTF. CDR3 bases: TGCGCCAGCAGCGTCGACAGGGGGAGTGGCTACACCTTC.

This clone was counted a single time. CDR3 region: CASTGQGFTEAFF. In nucleotides, the CDR3 is TGTGCCAGCACTGGACAGGGATTCACTGAAGCTTTCTTT. The chain is built from TRBV9 and TRBJ1-1; 8 bases line up with TRBD1. Per germline, CDR1 SGDLS and CDR2 YYNGEE. Trimming cost V 6 bases and J 4 bases; bases outside gene matches: 5. There are 13 residues in the CDR3.

This clone was picked up a small number of times. V usage is TRBV5-4 and J usage is TRBJ1-1, with 11 positions matching TRBD1. The V gene's germline CDR1 is SGHNT and CDR2 YYREEE (reference sequence). The CDR3 has 15 amino acids. V shed 3 bases and J 3 bases; nucleotides not matched to a gene: 4. The CDR3 DNA sequence: TGTGCCAGCAGCTCCGGGGACAGGGGGTACACTGAAGCTTTCTTT. Protein: CASSSGDRGYTEAFF.

The chain is built from TRBV12-3 or TRBV12-4 and TRBJ2-1; 8 nucleotides line up with TRBD2. Trimming took 7 bases from V and 8 from J; bases not matched to a gene: 7. The CDR3 totals 13 residues. CDR3 DNA: TGTGCCAGCACCCCCCGGACTAGCCATGAGCAGTTCTTC. This encodes CASTPRTSHEQFF.

A few counts support this clone. This rearrangement joins TRBV2 to TRBJ2-2, with 7 positions matching TRBD2. Germline lookup yields CDR1 SNHLY and CDR2 FYNNEI. CDR3 length: 13 residues. Trimming took 11 bases from V and 6 from J; bases not matched to a gene: 9. The CDR3 DNA follows: TGTGCCGGGAGTGTGGGGAGGGCCGGGGAGCTGTTTTTT. It encodes CAGSVGRAGELFF.

A single count supports this clone. The CDR3 DNA reads as TGCGCCAGCAGCCAGGTGACAGGATTGGGGGGAAAACTGTTTTTT. It translates to CASSQVTGLGGKLFF. The chain employs TRBV4-3 and TRBJ1-4; possible D gene TRBD1, 6 bases. Per germline, CDR1 LGHNA and CDR2 YSLEER. The CDR3 runs 15 residues. V lost 3 bases and J lost 10, with 18 bases in between.

The chain has TRBV7-8 and TRBJ1-4; 8 bases are shared with TRBD1. CDR3 length equals 15 residues. Germline trimming cut 2 bases from V and 8 bases from J; bases unmatched to any gene: 7. The V gene's germline CDR1 is SGHVS and CDR2 FQNEAQ. The CDR3 DNA reads TGTGCCAGCAGCTTAAGGACAGGGTCCGGCGAAAAACTGTTTTTT. Translation gives CASSLRTGSGEKLFF.

The chain is built from TRBV6-5 and TRBJ1-5; D may be TRBD1 (5 bases). Trimming shortened V by 9 bases and J by 0 bases, and 15 bases separated the two germline ends. CDR1 is MNHEY and CDR2 is SVGAGI in the germline V gene. The length of the CDR3 is 15 residues. The CDR3 is CASARELDSNQPQHF. CDR3 bases: TGTGCCAGTGCCAGGGAACTTGATAGCAATCAGCCCCAGCATTTT.

The chain combines TRBV7-9 with TRBJ1-1, with TRBD1 identical over 9 bases. CDR3 size: 14 residues. The germline CDR1 and CDR2 sequences are SEHNR and FQNEAQ (reference sequence). V shed 10 bases and J 6 bases; nucleotides not matched to a gene: 12. The CDR3 bases are TGTGCCATACCTGGACGGACAGGGGCCCCTGAAGCTTTCTTT. Encoded protein: CAIPGRTGAPEAFF.

The CDR3 bases are TGTGCCAGCAGTCCCTCGCGGCGAGGCTACACCTTC. It specifies CASSPSRRGYTF. This rearrangement joins TRBV28 to TRBJ1-2; D is uncertain. This CDR3 contains 12 residues. The germline V gene has CDR1 MDHEN and CDR2 SYDVKM. The V gene lost 5 bases and the J gene lost 8 bases, with 12 bases spanning the gap.

This chain links TRBV4-2 with TRBJ2-7; D gene ambiguous. Germline V gives CDR1 LGHNA, CDR2 YNFKEQ. The ends were cut back, 0 bases at V and 2 bases at J, with 11 bases in the middle. This CDR3 contains 15 residues. CDR3 sequence: CASSQERKWAYEQYF. CDR3 sequence (DNA): TGTGCCAGCAGCCAAGAAAGGAAGTGGGCCTACGAGCAGTACTTC.

The chain combines TRBV19 with TRBJ2-1; no firm D call. This CDR3 is built from 15 residues. V shed 1 base and J shed 4 bases, with 11 bases lying between them. CDR1 and CDR2 (germline): LNHDA, SQIVND (reference sequence). CDR3 in amino acids: CASSIVGRSYNEQFF. As DNA, the CDR3 is TGTGCCAGTAGTATAGTGGGCCGGAGTTACAATGAGCAGTTCTTC.

The chain combines TRBV9 with TRBJ1-1; no clear D. The V and J ends lost 4 bases and 4 bases respectively, with 23 bases between them. This CDR3 spans 17 amino acids. The germline gives CDR1 SGDLS, CDR2 YYNGEE. CDR3 coding DNA: TGTGCCAGCAGCACCCGGCGGGGTTTAGAGGCCCTCACTGAAGCTTTCTTT. Translating it yields CASSTRRGLEALTEAFF.

The chain links TRBV30 to TRBJ2-2; TRBD2 agrees at 8 bases. The germline gives CDR1 GTSNPN, CDR2 SVGIG (reference sequence). V was clipped by 4 bases and J by 5 bases; unmatched bases: 6. This CDR3 contains 14 residues. The CDR3 sequence is CAWNELAETGELFF. As DNA, the CDR3 is TGTGCCTGGAACGAACTAGCGGAGACCGGGGAGCTGTTTTTT. The variable domain in full, with the rest retrieved from reference TRBV30 and TRBJ2-2, is SQTIHQWPATLVQPVGSPLSLECTVEGTSNPNLYWYRQAAGRGLQLLFYSVGIGQISSEVPQNLSASRPQDRQFILSSKKLLLSDSGFYLCAWNELAETGELFFGEGSRLTVL.

The rearrangement joins TRBV5-4 to TRBJ1-1; 7 nucleotides match TRBD1. J was trimmed by 4 bases and V by 4 bases; bases with no gene match: 13. Germline-derived CDR1 and CDR2 are SGHNT and YYREEE (reference sequence). CDR3 length: 16 amino acids. The CDR3 reads CASSLGTADLSTEAFF. The CDR3 bases are TGTGCCAGCAGCCTAGGGACAGCTGACTTGAGCACTGAAGCTTTCTTT. Based on the CDR3 plus reference TRBV5-4 and TRBJ1-1, the full variable domain is ETGVTQSPTHLIKTRGQQVTLRCSSQSGHNTVSWYQQALGQGPQFIFQYYREEENGRGNFPPRFSGLQFPNYSSELNVNALELDDSALYLCASSLGTADLSTEAFFGQGTRLTVV.

In its sample, this clone was seen once. This chain links TRBV2 with TRBJ1-2; the match to TRBD1 covers 9 bases. This CDR3 is 15 amino acids long. Germline V gene sequence: CDR1 SNHLY, CDR2 FYNNEI. J gave up 2 bases and V 3 bases, and 4 bases lay outside the gene matches. The CDR3, as DNA: TGTGCCAGCAGTGACGGGACAGGGAAAAACTATGGCTACACCTTC. Translating gives CASSDGTGKNYGYTF. Filled out from reference TRBV2 and TRBJ1-2, the complete variable domain reads EPEVTQTPSHQVTQMGQEVILRCVPISNHLYFYWYRQILGQKVEFLVSFYNNEISEKSEIFDDQFSVERPDGSNFTLKIRSTKLEDSAMYFCASSDGTGKNYGYTFGSGTRLTVV.

The rearrangement uses TRBV20-1 and TRBJ2-1, with 8 bases aligning to TRBD2. Losses at the gene ends were 3 bases for V and 9 bases for J; bases not matched to a gene: 13. This CDR3 region has 15 residues. The germline gives CDR1 DFQATT, CDR2 SNEGSKA (reference sequence). For the CDR3, the DNA is TGCAGTGCTAGTAGCGGGGCCACACCTGGAGGTGAGCAGTTCTTC. The encoded protein is CSASSGATPGGEQFF.

This rearrangement joins TRBV19 to TRBJ1-2; 7 nucleotides align to TRBD1. The CDR3 is 14 amino acids. With 4 bases clipped from V and 3 bases from J, the junction kept 5 bases outside the gene matches. Germline CDR1 LNHDA, CDR2 SQIVND (reference sequence). DNA for the CDR3: TGTGCCAGTAGTAACCGGGACAGAGACTATGGCTACACCTTC. It yields the protein CASSNRDRDYGYTF.

A word on this clone: The germline gene is not matched at one end of the junction; a read error may be the cause. The gene calls are TRBV5-1 and TRBJ1-3; 7 bases agree with TRBD1. In germline, CDR1 is SGHRS, CDR2 YFSETQ. CDR3 length equals 15 residues. The CDR3 here is CASTLGQNSGNTIYF. DNA for the CDR3: TGCGCCAGCACCTTGGGACAGAACTCTGGAAACACCATATATTTT.

The J gene is TRBJ1-1, the V gene TRBV28; maybe TRBD1 (6 bases). The V end was cut by 6 bases, the J end by 1 base, with 9 bases between. Germline V gene lookup returns CDR1 MDHEN and CDR2 SYDVKM. The CDR3 extends over 13 amino acids. The CDR3 sequence: CASRGAANTEAFF. CDR3 DNA: TGTGCCAGCAGGGGGGCCGCGAACACTGAAGCTTTCTTT.

The genes are TRBV12-3 or TRBV12-4 and TRBJ1-1; D ambiguous. The length of the CDR3 is 13 residues. The V gene lost 6 bases and the J gene lost 6 bases, with 14 bases spanning the gap. CDR3 sequence: CASSLGRAAEAFF. In DNA form, the CDR3 reads TGTGCCAGCAGCCTCGGTAGGGCAGCTGAAGCTTTCTTT.

V gene TRBV7-9 combines with J gene TRBJ2-5; unclear D gene. The CDR3 has 11 residues. Germline CDR1 reads SEHNR; CDR2 reads FQNEAQ (reference sequence). The V end lost 5 bases, the J end lost 2 bases, and 3 bases lay between the germline ends. The CDR3 DNA reads as TGTGCCAGCAGCCCTCAAGAGACCCAGTACTTC. This codes for CASSPQETQYF.

The chain is built from TRBV2 and TRBJ2-1, with 11 nucleotides matching TRBD1. The V gene end was trimmed by 3 bases and the J gene end by 7 bases; junction bases not matched to a gene: 5. Germline V gene sequence: CDR1 SNHLY, CDR2 FYNNEI. The CDR3 loop spans 15 amino acids. The CDR3 coding sequence is TGTGCCAGCAGTGATTGGGACAGGGGGAGAAATGAGCAGTTCTTC. Translation: CASSDWDRGRNEQFF.

The J gene is TRBJ1-3, the V gene TRBV5-1, with D uncertain. CDR1 is SGHRS, CDR2 YFSETQ, per germline. The V end was cut by 2 bases, the J end by 5 bases, with 11 bases between. The length of the CDR3 is 14 residues. The CDR3 is CASSFGQARNTIYF. The CDR3 DNA follows: TGCGCCAGCAGCTTCGGCCAGGCGAGAAACACCATATATTTT.

On this clone: In the same sample, other DNA sequences code for this CDR3. CDR3 sequence (DNA): TGTGCCAGCTCACCGACAGATTATGGCTACACCTTC. Encoded protein: CASSPTDYGYTF. The chain couples TRBV18 to TRBJ1-2, with D perhaps TRBD1 (5 bases). Germline values: CDR1 KGHSH, CDR2 LQKENI. The CDR3 is made up of 12 amino acids. The V and J ends lost 3 bases and 5 bases respectively, with 7 bases between them. Together with reference TRBV18 and TRBJ1-2, the CDR3 gives the full variable domain: NAGVMQNPRHLVRRRGQEARLRCSPMKGHSHVYWYRQLPEEGLKFMVYLQKENIIDESGMPKERFSAEFPKEGPSILRIQQVVRGDSAAYFCASSPTDYGYTFGSGTRLTVV.

V and J are TRBV30 and TRBJ1-3, with D possibly being TRBD1 (5 bases). The V gene lost 2 bases and the J gene lost 0 bases, with 11 bases spanning the gap. CDR3 length: 15 amino acids. Per germline, CDR1 GTSNPN and CDR2 SVGIG (reference sequence). This CDR3 reads CAWSLGGVSGNTIYF. CDR3 in DNA: TGTGCCTGGAGTCTTGGGGGGGTCTCTGGAAACACCATATATTTT.